This T cell receptor beta chain appears in the sequencing data of a study of T cells in Graves' hyperthyroidism and ophthalmopathy. The CDR3 totals 12 residues. The V gene end was trimmed by 4 bases and the J gene end by 8 bases; junction bases not matched to a gene: 2. Looked up from germline, CDR1 is SQVTM and CDR2 is ANQGSEA. Amplified TCR beta CDR3 regions came from RNA transcripts. HTBI primers drove first-round RT-PCR of the TCR CDR3. TCRdb reprocessed the multiplex PCR reads via MiXCR and lists one record per CDR3 protein. The repertoire holds over 300,000 distinct CDR3 sequences, with around 13% as singletons.

The source material was blood. V is TRBV29-1 and J is TRBJ2-2; 9 nucleotides agree with TRBD1. The sequence was collected from a woman aged 40 to 50 with Graves' ophthalmopathy. Here the CDR3 DNA reads TGCAGCGTTGGGACAGGGGTTGGGGAGCTGTTTTTT. This gives the protein CSVGTGVGELFF.